Listed below are T cell receptor beta chains from one sample, sequenced in a study of shared clonotypes between healthy human individuals. Method: immunoSEQ multiplex PCR; TCRdb's copy keeps in-frame clones and lacks some. This sample has roughly 600,000 clones, with roughly 98% found just once. The sequencing sample was made of naive CD8+ T cells sorted from blood. Receptors originate from a man aged 25-45 years in good health. Each CDR3 is given with its conserved first and last residue. A D gene is named only where the DNA matches it firmly. Clone sizes are given selectively: once, few, many, or a class where the clone is expanded.

d_gene | abundance | j_gene | v_gene | CDR3nt | CDR3aa
TRBD2 | NA | TRBJ2-7 | TRBV7-9 | TGTGCCAGCAGCTTCGCCTCGACTAGCGGGATGTACGAGCAGTACTTC | CASSFASTSGMYEQYF
TRBD1 | NA | TRBJ1-2 | TRBV11-2 | TGTGCCAGCAGCCGCGGCGGGACAGGGATCTATGGCTACACCTTC | CASSRGGTGIYGYTF
NA | NA | TRBJ1-1 | TRBV4-3 | TGCGCCAGCAGCCAAGGCCTTTACACTGAAGCTTTCTTT | CASSQGLYTEAFF
NA | NA | TRBJ2-7 | TRBV7-2 | TGTGCCAGCAGCTTAGGCCTTAGGGAGCAGTACTTC | CASSLGLREQYF
TRBD2 | NA | TRBJ2-3 | TRBV27 | TGTGCCAGCTCTCCCTGGACTAGCGGGAGTTTAGATACGCAGTATTTT | CASSPWTSGSLDTQYF
NA | NA | TRBJ2-7 | TRBV27 | TGTGCCAGCAGAGCGGAGAACTACGAGCAGTACTTC | CASRAENYEQYF
TRBD2 | NA | TRBJ2-5 | TRBV5-1 | TGCGCCAGCAGCGCCGGACTAGCGGGAGGTGGAGAGACCCAGTACTTC | CASSAGLAGGGETQYF
NA | once | TRBJ2-7 | TRBV10-3 | TGTGCCATCAGTGAGTCCCCTAGCGCGGGCTCCTACGAGCAGTACTTC | CAISESPSAGSYEQYF
TRBD1 | once | TRBJ1-2 | TRBV7-9 | TGTGCCAGCAGCTCAGGACAGGGGATCGATGGCTACACCTTC | CASSSGQGIDGYTF
NA | NA | TRBJ2-3 | TRBV13 | TGTGCCAGCAGTATGGACAGCTCTAGCACAGATACGCAGTATTTT | CASSMDSSSTDTQYF
NA | NA | TRBJ2-7 | TRBV18 | TGTGCCAGCTCACCTGACAGGTCCTACGAGCAGTACTTC | CASSPDRSYEQYF
TRBD2 | NA | TRBJ2-7 | TRBV5-6 | TGTGCCAGCAGCCCGGGACTAGCGGGAGTTGCCTACGAGCAGTACTTC | CASSPGLAGVAYEQYF
NA | once | TRBJ1-5 | TRBV9 | TGTGCCAGCAGCGAGGGGTATAGCAATCAGCCCCAGCATTTT | CASSEGYSNQPQHF
TRBD2 | NA | TRBJ2-1 | TRBV27 | TGTGCCAGCCCGACTAGCGGGAGGGCCCTTGAGCAGTTCTTC | CASPTSGRALEQFF
NA | NA | TRBJ2-5 | TRBV7-9 | TGTGCCAGCAGCTTAGTGGTGAGGGGAGTTGGAGAGACCCAGTACTTC | CASSLVVRGVGETQYF
NA | few | TRBJ2-7 | TRBV27 | TGTGCCAGCAGTCCCCGGACCTACGAGCAGTACTTC | CASSPRTYEQYF
TRBD1 | NA | TRBJ1-5 | TRBV25-1 | TGTGCCAGCAGTGTAGAAGGACAGGGGGCGGCTCAGCCCCAGCATTTT | CASSVEGQGAAQPQHF
TRBD1 | NA | TRBJ1-1 | TRBV6-4 | TGTGCCAGCAGGACAGGGAGCCCTGAAGCTTTCTTT | CASRTGSPEAFF
NA | NA | TRBJ2-1 | TRBV10-3 | TGTGCCATCAGTGAGTCACCTAACTACAATGAGCAGTTCTTC | CAISESPNYNEQFF
TRBD2 | NA | TRBJ2-3 | TRBV5-4 | TGTCACATGAGACTAGCGGGTACAGATACGCAGTATTTT | CHMRLAGTDTQYF
NA | NA | TRBJ2-3 | TRBV5-5 | TGTGCCAGCAGCTTGCCGCAGGGAGCAGATACGCAGTATTTT | CASSLPQGADTQYF
NA | NA | TRBJ2-7 | TRBV11-2 | TGTGCCAGCAGCACCCTAGGCGAGCAGTACTTC | CASSTLGEQYF
NA | NA | TRBJ1-5 | TRBV2 | TGTGCCAGCAGGGAGACCGGGACCTTCGGCAATCAGCCCCAGCATTTT | CASRETGTFGNQPQHF
NA | NA | TRBJ1-5 | TRBV4-1 | TGCGCCAGCAGCCAAGAAGGGCGTCCATCGCCCCAGCATTTT | CASSQEGRPSPQHF
TRBD1 | NA | TRBJ2-2 | TRBV28 | TGTGCCAGCAGAGAACAGGGGTGGACCGGGGAGCTGTTTTTT | CASREQGWTGELFF
NA | NA | TRBJ1-5 | TRBV7-8 | TGTGCCAGCAGCTTAGGATCGGTCCTGCCCAATCAGCCCCAGCATTTT | CASSLGSVLPNQPQHF
TRBD2 | NA | TRBJ2-2 | TRBV5-5 | TGTGCCAGCAGCTTCCAGCGGGAGGGACCGAACACCGGGGAGCTGTTTTTT | CASSFQREGPNTGELFF
NA | NA | TRBJ2-1 | TRBV28 | TGTGCCAGCACTCATTATTCGGGACTTGAATACAATGAGCAGTTCTTC | CASTHYSGLEYNEQFF
TRBD2 | NA | TRBJ2-1 | TRBV7-9 | TGTGCCAGCAGCTTGACTAGCGGGAGCTTCCATGAGCAGTTCTTC | CASSLTSGSFHEQFF
TRBD2 | NA | TRBJ2-3 | TRBV6-6 | TGTGCCAGCAGTTTTCTAGCGGGAGCCCCCACAGATACGCAGTATTTT | CASSFLAGAPTDTQYF
NA | NA | TRBJ1-5 | TRBV27 | TGTGCCAGCAGTTCTATGGGGGGAGGCGGTCAGCCCCAGCATTTT | CASSSMGGGGQPQHF
NA | NA | TRBJ1-2 | TRBV2 | TGTGCCATCCGGCTTACTCTCGGCTACACCTTC | CAIRLTLGYTF
NA | NA | TRBJ2-1 | TRBV11-3 | TGTGCCAGCAGCGATACAGGGTCCTACAATGAGCAGTTCTTC | CASSDTGSYNEQFF
TRBD1 | NA | TRBJ2-5 | TRBV11-2 | TGTGCCAGCAGCCCCGGACAGGGGCCACCCCAAGAGACCCAGTACTTC | CASSPGQGPPQETQYF
TRBD1 | once | TRBJ2-3 | TRBV7-7 | TGTGCTAGCAGCCTTACAGGGGGCTCTGGCACAGATACGCAGTATTTT | CASSLTGGSGTDTQYF